One and the same sample provided the 30 T cell receptor beta chains below, sequenced in a study of cytomegalovirus exposure and HLA in healthy donors. PCR employed 60 Vbeta and 13 Jbeta primers. Here immunoSEQ multiplex PCR was the method, and the copy in TCRdb shows in-frame clones only, minus some. The table lists around 180,000 clones, around 80% of them singletons, with around 0.69% in the top ten. The sequencing sample was made of PBMCs. These receptors originate from a woman in her thirties or forties in good health and CMV-seronegative.

The V call is TRBV7-9, the J call TRBJ1-1; 7 bases match TRBD1. V lost 5 bases, J lost 5 bases, and 14 bases stayed unmatched. In germline, CDR1 is SEHNR, CDR2 FQNEAQ (reference sequence). This CDR3 region has 16 residues. In DNA, the CDR3 is TGTGCCAGCAGCCCGAACCTAGGGGGCGCAGGGACTGAAGCTTTCTTT. Translation: CASSPNLGGAGTEAFF.

The chain has TRBV5-6 and TRBJ2-2, with no clear D. There are 12 residues in the CDR3. Germline V gene data show CDR1 as SGHDT and CDR2 as YYEEEE. The V and J ends lost 4 bases and 9 bases respectively, with 10 bases between them. Here the CDR3 reads CASSLQLRELFF. In nucleotides, the CDR3 is TGTGCCAGCAGCCTACAGCTCCGGGAGCTGTTTTTT. Full variable domain (outside the CDR3, taken from reference TRBV5-6 and TRBJ2-2): DAGVTQSPTHLIKTRGQQVTLRCSPKSGHDTVSWYQQALGQGPQFIFQYYEEEERQRGNFPDRFSGHQFPNYSSELNVNALLLGDSALYLCASSLQLRELFFGEGSRLTVL.

This chain uses TRBV6-1 with TRBJ2-1; 11 nucleotides agree with TRBD2. Germline values: CDR1 MNHNS, CDR2 SASEGT. Trimming removed 2 bases from V and 3 bases from J; junction bases left unmatched: 9. The length of the CDR3 is 18 residues. CDR3 loop: CASSEQLAGAVFYNEQFF. For the CDR3, the DNA is TGTGCCAGCAGTGAACAACTAGCGGGGGCCGTTTTCTACAATGAGCAGTTCTTC.

CDR3 sequence (DNA): TGTGCCTGGAACCCCGGACAGATCAACACTGAAGCTTTCTTT. Translating gives CAWNPGQINTEAFF. This chain links TRBV30 with TRBJ1-1, with D possibly TRBD1 on 6 matching bases. The CDR3 runs to 14 residues. The V end was cut by 4 bases, the J end by 2 bases, with 14 bases between. Looked up from germline, CDR1 is GTSNPN and CDR2 is SVGIG (reference sequence).

The chain employs TRBV5-1 and TRBJ2-2, with D possibly TRBD2 on 6 matching bases. Germline CDR1 is SGHRS and CDR2 is YFSETQ. The CDR3 extends over 16 amino acids. Trimming removed 7 bases at V and 1 base at J, with 17 bases between. CDR3 loop: CASVEFPGGNTGELFF. The CDR3 nucleotides read TGCGCCAGCGTCGAATTCCCCGGGGGGAACACCGGGGAGCTGTTTTTT. Variable domain in full (rest from reference TRBV5-1 and TRBJ2-2): KAGVTQTPRYLIKTRGQQVTLSCSPISGHRSVSWYQQTPGQGLQFLFEYFSETQRNKGNFPGRFSGRQFSNSRSEMNVSTLELGDSALYLCASVEFPGGNTGELFFGEGSRLTVL.

J is TRBJ2-1 and V is TRBV10-2, with a tentative D call TRBD2 (7 bases). Trimming cost V 7 bases and J 2 bases, with 15 bases left between them. CDR1 is WSHSY, CDR2 SAAADI, per germline. This CDR3 comprises 15 residues. Here the CDR3 reads CASKEGGGPYNEQFF. DNA for the CDR3: TGCGCCAGCAAGGAGGGGGGGGGACCCTACAATGAGCAGTTCTTC.

This chain joins TRBV5-1 and TRBJ2-5; 13 bases line up with TRBD2. This CDR3 has 17 amino acids. V lost 0 bases and J lost 2; bases outside the gene matches: 4. Germline assignment: CDR1 SGHRS and CDR2 YFSETQ. The CDR3 DNA reads TGCGCCAGCAGCTTGGCCGGGACTAGCGGGGTACAAGAGACCCAGTACTTC. Translation gives CASSLAGTSGVQETQYF.

V and J are TRBV11-2 and TRBJ1-4, with TRBD1 matching over 7 bases. Germline CDR1 is SGHAT and CDR2 is FQNNGV. There are 16 residues in the CDR3. V dropped 5 bases and J dropped 5; count of bases not matched to a gene: 11. In nucleotides, the CDR3 is TGTGCCAGCAGCCACCCCGGGGACAGCCCGAATGAAAAACTGTTTTTT. It translates to CASSHPGDSPNEKLFF. The full variable domain, its missing parts supplied by reference TRBV11-2 and TRBJ1-4, is EAGVAQSPRYKIIEKRQSVAFWCNPISGHATLYWYQQILGQGPKLLIQFQNNGVVDDSQLPKDRFSAERLKGVDSTLKIQPAKLEDSAVYLCASSHPGDSPNEKLFFGSGTQLSVL.

A single count supports this clone. This chain connects TRBV30 to TRBJ2-1; 9 nucleotides align to TRBD2. The CDR3 spans 12 residues. Germline V gives CDR1 GTSNPN, CDR2 SVGIG (reference sequence). V was pared by 4 bases and J by 5 bases, with 0 bases of the junction left unmatched. In nucleotides, the CDR3 is TGTGCCTGGACTAGCGGGAACAATGAGCAGTTCTTC. Translated, it gives CAWTSGNNEQFF.

The rearrangement links TRBV4-3 to TRBJ1-1; D might be TRBD1 (6 bases). This CDR3 is 15 amino acids long. Trimming pared 4 bases from V and 6 bases from J, leaving 18 bases between. In germline, CDR1 is LGHNA, CDR2 YSLEER. This chain's CDR3 is CASSPGHPSYAEAFF. CDR3 in DNA: TGCGCCAGCAGCCCGGGACATCCAAGTTACGCTGAAGCTTTCTTT.

The chain combines TRBV5-4 with TRBJ2-7, with TRBD2 matching 8 bases. The germline V gene encodes CDR1 SGHNT and CDR2 YYREEE (reference sequence). V dropped 0 bases and J dropped 6; count of bases not matched to a gene: 11. The CDR3 totals 16 residues. The chain's CDR3 is CASSLAGGGRMREQYF. CDR3 DNA: TGTGCCAGCAGCTTGGCCGGCGGGGGGAGGATGCGCGAGCAGTACTTC.

The chain couples TRBV2 to TRBJ1-4; TRBD1 is a possible D gene (5 bases). From germline, CDR1 is SNHLY and CDR2 FYNNEI. Trimming stripped 6 bases from V and 8 bases from J, with 16 bases between. CDR3 length: 14 amino acids. CDR3 protein: CASRRGHFPEKLFF. CDR3 nucleotides: TGTGCCAGCAGACGAGGACATTTTCCCGAAAAACTGTTTTTT.

V gene TRBV28 combines with J gene TRBJ2-1; D might be TRBD1 (5 bases). This CDR3 region has 14 residues. The germline V gene has CDR1 MDHEN and CDR2 SYDVKM. Trimming stripped 6 bases from V and 4 bases from J, with 13 bases between. The CDR3 DNA sequence: TGTGCCAGCAGCCCCGACAGTACATACAATGAGCAGTTCTTC. Its protein product is CASSPDSTYNEQFF.

For this clone: Likely a read error: the CDR3 ends without its conserved phenylalanine or tryptophan. This sequence joins TRBV5-1 and TRBJ1-5; D remains ambiguous. Per germline, CDR1 SGHRS and CDR2 YFSETQ. The ends were cut back, 1 base at V and 5 bases at J, with 13 bases in the middle. This CDR3 spans 15 amino acids. The chain's CDR3 is CASSLWGGEDQPQHY. CDR3 nucleotides: TGCGCCAGCAGCTTGTGGGGAGGTGAAGATCAGCCCCAGCATTAT.

V is TRBV5-6 and J is TRBJ2-5; TRBD1 matches at 7 bases. The CDR3 has 16 residues. The ends lost 3 bases at V and 5 bases at J; junction bases unmatched: 13. The germline gives CDR1 SGHDT, CDR2 YYEEEE. The CDR3 region is CASSSTIQGSVETQYF. The DNA of the CDR3 is TGTGCCAGCAGCTCCACAATACAGGGGAGTGTTGAGACCCAGTACTTC.

The rearrangement uses TRBV19 and TRBJ2-2, with 9 nucleotides matching TRBD1. Germline CDR1 is LNHDA and CDR2 is SQIVND (reference sequence). V was pared by 7 bases and J by 7 bases, with 10 bases of the junction left unmatched. This CDR3 has 15 amino acids. CDR3 region: CASTRTGDKGGELFF. CDR3 DNA: TGTGCCAGTACCCGGACAGGGGACAAAGGCGGGGAGCTGTTTTTT.

J is TRBJ1-3 and V is TRBV9, with 7 bases fitting TRBD1. The CDR3 runs to 18 residues. Trimming cost V 3 bases and J 0 bases; bases outside gene matches: 12. Germline assignment: CDR1 SGDLS and CDR2 YYNGEE. The CDR3 nucleotides are TGTGCCAGCAGCGCGGACAGGAGTAAAACGCGCTCTGGAAACACCATATATTTT. Protein product: CASSADRSKTRSGNTIYF.

The chain recombines TRBV19 with TRBJ2-2; D uncertain. V lost 3 bases and J lost 7, with 6 bases in between. Germline loops: CDR1 LNHDA, CDR2 SQIVND (reference sequence). CDR3 length equals 12 residues. CDR3 amino acids: CASSISLGELFF. The DNA for the CDR3 is TGTGCCAGTAGTATTAGTCTCGGGGAGCTGTTTTTT.

The chain combines TRBV2 with TRBJ2-5; 7 bases align to TRBD2. CDR3 size: 14 residues. The germline V gene encodes CDR1 SNHLY and CDR2 FYNNEI. The ends lost 6 bases at V and 2 bases at J; junction bases unmatched: 6. In DNA form, the CDR3 reads TGTGCCAGCAGCTGGATAGCGGGTCAAGAGACCCAGTACTTC. It encodes CASSWIAGQETQYF.

The chain links TRBV6-1 to TRBJ2-5; 7 bases are a match to TRBD2. The CDR3 length is 14 residues. J was trimmed by 5 bases and V by 7 bases; bases with no gene match: 10. The germline CDR1 and CDR2 sequences are MNHNS and SASEGT. DNA of the CDR3: TGTGCCAGCACCCGGGGGGTGTCCAAGGAGACCCAGTACTTC. Translating gives CASTRGVSKETQYF.

V usage is TRBV13 and J usage is TRBJ1-3; 9 bases match TRBD1. V shed 0 bases, J shed 3 bases, and the junction held 3 bases outside the gene matches. The CDR3 has 16 residues. Germline V CDR1 and CDR2: PRHDT, FYEKMQ (reference sequence). For the CDR3, the DNA is TGTGCCAGCAGCTTAGGGACAGGGGGTGGTGGAAACACCATATATTTT. Amino acid sequence: CASSLGTGGGGNTIYF.

The V call is TRBV18, the J call TRBJ1-4; D perhaps matches TRBD1 (5 bases). V was cut by 4 bases and J by 0 bases, with 12 bases left in between. The CDR3 loop spans 16 amino acids. Germline assignment: CDR1 KGHSH and CDR2 LQKENI. This CDR3 reads CASSLDRQTTNEKLFF. The CDR3, as DNA: TGTGCCAGCTCACTCGACCGACAGACAACTAATGAAAAACTGTTTTTT.

The chain is built from TRBV9 and TRBJ1-2, with 8 bases matching TRBD1. The germline gives CDR1 SGDLS, CDR2 YYNGEE. This CDR3 has 14 residues. V trimming: 3 bases; J trimming: 5 bases; junction bases outside the gene matches: 6. The CDR3 reads CASSARQGRYGYTF. The CDR3 DNA is TGTGCCAGCAGCGCCAGACAGGGGCGGTATGGCTACACCTTC.

The V call is TRBV27, the J call TRBJ1-6, with D tentatively TRBD1 (6 bases). From germline, CDR1 is MNHEY and CDR2 SMNVEV (reference sequence). V lost 1 base, J lost 10 bases, and 11 bases lay in between. The CDR3 totals 14 residues. CDR3 region: CASSLLDSPSPLHF. As DNA, the CDR3 is TGTGCCAGCAGTTTATTGGACAGTCCGTCACCCCTCCACTTT.

V is TRBV10-2 and J is TRBJ1-5; maybe TRBD1 (5 bases). The CDR3 is made up of 15 amino acids. Germline V gene sequence: CDR1 WSHSY, CDR2 SAAADI. V lost 6 bases, J lost 5 bases, and 17 bases lay in between. The CDR3 loop reads CASSRSGEGDQPQHF. CDR3 in DNA: TGCGCCAGCAGCCGGAGTGGAGAAGGGGATCAGCCCCAGCATTTT.

This clone was seen just once. The genes are TRBV6-6 and TRBJ1-1; D perhaps matches TRBD1 (5 bases). Germline V lookup: CDR1 MNHNY, CDR2 SVGAGI (reference sequence). V was shortened by 6 bases and J by 1 base, with 6 bases between the two germline ends. This CDR3 is 12 amino acids long. The CDR3 sequence: CASSRENTEAFF. CDR3 in DNA: TGTGCCAGCAGCAGGGAGAACACTGAAGCTTTCTTT.

The chain combines TRBV28 with TRBJ1-1; TRBD1 aligns across 7 bases. This CDR3 comprises 17 residues. CDR1 is MDHEN, CDR2 SYDVKM, per germline. V lost 5 bases to trimming and J lost 2 bases; unmatched junction nucleotides: 14. CDR3 amino acids: CASSIGVQGVFNTEAFF. CDR3 DNA: TGTGCCAGCAGTATTGGGGTTCAGGGGGTATTTAACACTGAAGCTTTCTTT.

This chain connects TRBV7-2 to TRBJ2-1; TRBD2 agrees at 8 bases. With V trimmed by 6 bases and J by 12 bases, 10 bases remained unmatched. Germline loops: CDR1 SGHTA, CDR2 FQGNSA. CDR3 size: 13 residues. The CDR3 DNA reads as TGTGCCAGCAGACTTAGCGGACGGGGGGGGCAGTTCTTC. It is translated as CASRLSGRGGQFF.

The chain links TRBV9 to TRBJ2-1, with a tentative D call TRBD2 (6 bases). This CDR3 comprises 13 residues. In germline, CDR1 is SGDLS, CDR2 YYNGEE. V lost 3 bases and J 7 bases, leaving 11 bases between the germline ends. In DNA form, the CDR3 reads TGTGCCAGCAGCGATGGACTACGAAATGAGCAGTTCTTC. Amino acids: CASSDGLRNEQFF.

The rearrangement uses TRBV28 and TRBJ1-1; D gene uncertain. CDR1 and CDR2 from the germline V gene are MDHEN and SYDVKM. Trimming removed 6 bases from V and 2 bases from J, with 13 bases in between. This CDR3 spans 14 amino acids. CDR3 in DNA: TGTGCCAGCAGGGCTCCGGGATCAAACACTGAAGCTTTCTTT. Amino acids: CASRAPGSNTEAFF.